The T cell receptor beta chain under discussion was sequenced for a study of T cells in women clearing cervical HPV infection. Study observations and caveats: TRBV6-7 relative abundance averaged approximately 0.11% in cases and roughly 0.17% in controls.

HPV was found by MY09/MY11 PCR and dot-blot genotyping. On this clone itself: Antigen: not known. The read ends 3 residues before the CDR3 terminus; that terminus is restored from the germline J gene.

From germline, CDR1 is SGHNT and CDR2 YENEEA. The CDR3 has 15 amino acids. Sequenced by immunoSEQ multiplex PCR; TCRdb stores in-frame clones only, minus some. This table lists around 31,000 clones. The sequenced sample consisted of blood buffy coat. This receptor was taken from a woman aged 18-70 years with a cervical HPV16 infection that either progressed to CIN3+ or cleared (not recorded which). The chain joins TRBV11-3 to TRBJ2-2; 10 positions agree with TRBD2. The sequenced CDR3 bases are TGTGCCAGCAGTAGCGGGGGGTCTGGGGCCAACGTG. Amino acid sequence: CASSSGGSGANV. The full CDR3 protein is CASSSGGSGANVLFF.